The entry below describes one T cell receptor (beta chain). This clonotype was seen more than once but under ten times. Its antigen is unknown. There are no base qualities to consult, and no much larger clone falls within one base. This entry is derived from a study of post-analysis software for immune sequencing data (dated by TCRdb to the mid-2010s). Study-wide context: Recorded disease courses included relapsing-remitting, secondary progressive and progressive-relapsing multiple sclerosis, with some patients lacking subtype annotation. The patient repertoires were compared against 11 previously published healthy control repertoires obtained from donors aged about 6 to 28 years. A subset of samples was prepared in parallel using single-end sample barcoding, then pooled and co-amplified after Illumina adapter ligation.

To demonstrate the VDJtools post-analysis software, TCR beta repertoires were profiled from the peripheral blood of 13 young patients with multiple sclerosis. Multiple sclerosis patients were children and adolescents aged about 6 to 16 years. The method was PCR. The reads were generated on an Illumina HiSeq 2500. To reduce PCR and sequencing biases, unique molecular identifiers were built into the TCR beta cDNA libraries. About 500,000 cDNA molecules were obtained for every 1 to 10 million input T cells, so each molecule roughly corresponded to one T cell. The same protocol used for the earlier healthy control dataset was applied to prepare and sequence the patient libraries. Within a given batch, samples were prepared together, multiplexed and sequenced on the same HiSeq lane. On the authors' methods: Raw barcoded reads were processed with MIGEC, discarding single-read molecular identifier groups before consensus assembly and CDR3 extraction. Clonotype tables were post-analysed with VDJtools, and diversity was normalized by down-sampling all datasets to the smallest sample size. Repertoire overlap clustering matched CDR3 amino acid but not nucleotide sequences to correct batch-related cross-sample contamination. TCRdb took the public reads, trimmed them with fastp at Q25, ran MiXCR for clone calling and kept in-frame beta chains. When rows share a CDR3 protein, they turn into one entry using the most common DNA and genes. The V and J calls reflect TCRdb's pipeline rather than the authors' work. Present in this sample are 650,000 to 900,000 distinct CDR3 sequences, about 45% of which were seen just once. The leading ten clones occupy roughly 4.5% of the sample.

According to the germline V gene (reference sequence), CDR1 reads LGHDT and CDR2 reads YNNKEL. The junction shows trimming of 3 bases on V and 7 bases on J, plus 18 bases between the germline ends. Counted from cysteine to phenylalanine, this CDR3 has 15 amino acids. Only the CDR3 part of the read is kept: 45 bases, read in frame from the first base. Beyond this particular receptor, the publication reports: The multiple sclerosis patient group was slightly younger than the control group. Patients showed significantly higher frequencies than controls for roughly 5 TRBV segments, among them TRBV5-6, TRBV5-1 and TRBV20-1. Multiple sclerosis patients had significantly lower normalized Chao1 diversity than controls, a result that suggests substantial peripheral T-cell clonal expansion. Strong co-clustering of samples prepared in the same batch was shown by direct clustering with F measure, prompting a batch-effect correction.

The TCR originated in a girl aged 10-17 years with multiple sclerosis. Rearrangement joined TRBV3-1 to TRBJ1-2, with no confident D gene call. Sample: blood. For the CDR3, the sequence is CASSQRLDGRAGYTF. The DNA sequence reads TGTGCCAGCAGCCAGCGACTGGACGGACGGGCTGGCTACACCTTC.